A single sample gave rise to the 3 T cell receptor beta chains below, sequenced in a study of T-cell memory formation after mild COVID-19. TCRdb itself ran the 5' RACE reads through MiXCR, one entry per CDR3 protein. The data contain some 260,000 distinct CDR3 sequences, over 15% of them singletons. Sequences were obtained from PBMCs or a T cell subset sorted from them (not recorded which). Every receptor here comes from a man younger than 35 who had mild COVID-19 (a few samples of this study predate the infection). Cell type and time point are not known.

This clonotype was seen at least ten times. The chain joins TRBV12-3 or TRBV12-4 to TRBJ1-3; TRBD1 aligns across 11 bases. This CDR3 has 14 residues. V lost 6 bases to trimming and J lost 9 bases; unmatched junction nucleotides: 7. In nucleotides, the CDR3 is TGTGCCAGCAGGCCGGGACAGGGGGTTCCCACCATATATTTT. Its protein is CASRPGQGVPTIYF.

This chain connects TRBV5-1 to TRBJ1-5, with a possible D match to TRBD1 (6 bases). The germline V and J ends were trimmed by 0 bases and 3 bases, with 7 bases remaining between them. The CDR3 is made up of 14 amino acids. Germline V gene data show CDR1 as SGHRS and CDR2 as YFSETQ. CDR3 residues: CASSLDRANQPQHF. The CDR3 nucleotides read TGCGCCAGCAGCTTGGACAGGGCCAATCAGCCCCAGCATTTT.

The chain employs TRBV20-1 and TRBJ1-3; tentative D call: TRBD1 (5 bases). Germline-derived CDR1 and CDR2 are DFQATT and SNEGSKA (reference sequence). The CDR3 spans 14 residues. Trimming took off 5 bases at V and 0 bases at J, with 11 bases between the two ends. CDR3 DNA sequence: TGCAGTGCTGGGGACTTGTCCTCTGGAAACACCATATATTTT. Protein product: CSAGDLSSGNTIYF.